Below, 27 T cell receptor beta chains from the same sample are listed, as sequenced in a study of shared clonotypes between healthy human individuals. Only in-frame clones appear in the TCRdb table, and some are missing; sequencing was by immunoSEQ multiplex PCR. Of more than 2,000,000 clones listed, approximately 92% were seen once; the top ten hold over 0.12%. Sequencing was performed on naive CD4+ T cells sorted from blood. Documented subset: CD45RA+ positively selected. The receptors originated from a man younger than 35 in good health.

V usage is TRBV6-5 and J usage is TRBJ2-7; tentatively, D is TRBD2 (6 bases). Germline lookup yields CDR1 MNHEY and CDR2 SVGAGI. The CDR3 is made up of 13 amino acids. Trimming removed 7 bases at V and 1 base at J, with 11 bases between. This CDR3 reads CASKSGRSYEQYF. CDR3 nucleotide sequence: TGTGCCAGCAAAAGCGGGCGGTCCTACGAGCAGTACTTC.

The rearrangement joins TRBV7-2 to TRBJ2-7, with unresolved D. Trimming pared 5 bases from V and 13 bases from J, leaving 18 bases between. The CDR3 length is 12 residues. In germline, CDR1 is SGHTA, CDR2 FQGNSA. In DNA, the CDR3 is TGTGCCAGCAGCCCCCAGTCCGCGTGGGTTTACTTC. As protein: CASSPQSAWVYF. The variable domain in full, with the rest retrieved from reference TRBV7-2 and TRBJ2-7, is GAGVSQSPSNKVTEKGKDVELRCDPISGHTALYWYRQSLGQGLEFLIYFQGNSAPDKSGLPSDRFSAERTGGSVSTLTIQRTQQEDSAVYLCASSPQSAWVYFGPGTRLTVT.

The chain joins TRBV10-2 to TRBJ2-7; D remains ambiguous. Per the germline V gene, CDR1 is WSHSY and CDR2 is SAAADI. CDR3 length equals 11 residues. Trimming left V 8 bases short and J 3 bases short, with 8 bases between. The CDR3, as DNA: TGCGCCAGCGCAAGGAGCTACGAGCAGTACTTC. This gives the protein CASARSYEQYF.

V gene TRBV18 combines with J gene TRBJ1-6; no reliable D call. The CDR3 totals 15 residues. Trimming left V 2 bases short and J 3 bases short, with 8 bases between. Per the germline V gene, CDR1 is KGHSH and CDR2 is LQKENI. CDR3 sequence (DNA): TGTGCCAGCTCACCAGCCGAAGACTATAATTCACCCCTCCACTTT. It translates to CASSPAEDYNSPLHF. The full variable domain, completed using reference TRBV18 and TRBJ1-6, is NAGVMQNPRHLVRRRGQEARLRCSPMKGHSHVYWYRQLPEEGLKFMVYLQKENIIDESGMPKERFSAEFPKEGPSILRIQQVVRGDSAAYFCASSPAEDYNSPLHFGNGTRLTVT.

The V gene is TRBV2, the J gene TRBJ2-1, with 13 positions matching TRBD2. The CDR3 covers 15 residues. The germline V gene encodes CDR1 SNHLY and CDR2 FYNNEI. Unmatched junction bases numbered 2, after V lost 6 bases and J lost 3 bases. The DNA for the CDR3 is TGTGCCAGCAGCGGGACTAGCGGGATCTACAATGAGCAGTTCTTC. Translation: CASSGTSGIYNEQFF. Variable domain in full (rest from reference TRBV2 and TRBJ2-1): EPEVTQTPSHQVTQMGQEVILRCVPISNHLYFYWYRQILGQKVEFLVSFYNNEISEKSEIFDDQFSVERPDGSNFTLKIRSTKLEDSAMYFCASSGTSGIYNEQFFGPGTRLTVL.

V and J are TRBV7-9 and TRBJ2-1; tentatively, D is TRBD2 (6 bases). This CDR3 comprises 15 residues. Per germline, CDR1 SEHNR and CDR2 FQNEAQ (reference sequence). The ends were cut back, 8 bases at V and 0 bases at J, with 14 bases in the middle. The CDR3 sequence: CASAKNSGSYNEQFF. The CDR3, as DNA: TGTGCCAGCGCCAAAAATAGCGGCTCCTACAATGAGCAGTTCTTC.

The chain uses TRBV7-8 and TRBJ1-1; TRBD1 aligns across 8 bases. Germline assignment: CDR1 SGHVS and CDR2 FQNEAQ. J gave up 0 bases and V 8 bases, and 8 bases lay outside the gene matches. The CDR3 runs 15 residues. CDR3 in amino acids: CASGTRDRLNTEAFF. The CDR3 DNA follows: TGTGCCAGCGGGACCCGGGACAGGTTGAACACTGAAGCTTTCTTT.

The chain uses TRBV19 and TRBJ2-1; perhaps TRBD2 as D (6 bases). Trimming took 3 bases from V and 3 from J, leaving 12 bases between them. This CDR3 is built from 15 residues. Germline CDR1 reads LNHDA; CDR2 reads SQIVND (reference sequence). CDR3 in amino acids: CASSIGGKVYNEQFF. For the CDR3, the DNA is TGTGCCAGTAGTATCGGCGGGAAGGTCTACAATGAGCAGTTCTTC.

The chain recombines TRBV5-1 with TRBJ1-5, with D maybe TRBD1 (5 bases). The CDR3 is 13 residues long. Trimming shortened V by 2 bases and J by 2 bases, and 5 bases separated the two germline ends. CDR1 SGHRS and CDR2 YFSETQ come from the germline V gene. CDR3 sequence reads: CASSFRGNQPQHF. CDR3 DNA sequence: TGCGCCAGCAGCTTCAGGGGCAATCAGCCCCAGCATTTT.

A single count supports this clone. The chain uses TRBV6-6 and TRBJ2-5, with D possibly being TRBD1 or TRBD2 (5 bases each). The germline gives CDR1 MNHNY, CDR2 SVGAGI (reference sequence). Trimming took off 2 bases at V and 9 bases at J, with 13 bases between the two ends. The CDR3 consists of 13 residues. Written as DNA, the CDR3 is TGTGCCAGCAGTTACGGGACGTCGAGTCCCCAGTACTTC. Its protein is CASSYGTSSPQYF.

This clone was found once. The chain is built from TRBV28 and TRBJ1-4, with 8 positions matching TRBD1. Unmatched junction bases numbered 6, after V lost 5 bases and J lost 4 bases. The CDR3 runs 15 residues. Germline lookup yields CDR1 MDHEN and CDR2 SYDVKM. The CDR3 region has the DNA TGTGCCAGCAGTCCTCGGACAGGGCTTAATGAAAAACTGTTTTTT. Protein product: CASSPRTGLNEKLFF.

The V and J genes are TRBV30 and TRBJ2-5, with TRBD1 matching 10 bases. The length of the CDR3 is 15 residues. The germline CDR1 and CDR2 sequences are GTSNPN and SVGIG (reference sequence). V shed 4 bases and J 6 bases; nucleotides not matched to a gene: 11. The CDR3 sequence is CAWKTGTGVSQTQYF. Written as DNA, the CDR3 is TGTGCCTGGAAAACCGGGACAGGGGTTAGTCAGACCCAGTACTTC.

To note about this clone: This same CDR3 is encoded by further DNA sequences in the sample. J is TRBJ2-5 and V is TRBV18; D not resolved. CDR3 length equals 12 residues. V shed 2 bases and J shed 3 bases, with 4 bases lying between them. Germline V gene data show CDR1 as KGHSH and CDR2 as LQKENI. The CDR3 spells CASSPGEETQYF. CDR3 nucleotides: TGTGCCAGCTCACCAGGCGAAGAGACCCAGTACTTC.

This sequence joins TRBV7-8 and TRBJ2-1; D remains unclear. The CDR3 covers 15 residues. The germline V gene has CDR1 SGHVS and CDR2 FQNEAQ. V lost 2 bases to trimming and J lost 8 bases, with 16 bases between them. The DNA of the CDR3 is TGTGCCAGCAGCTTACGAGAGCAGGCCGCCCATGAGCAGTTCTTC. This gives the protein CASSLREQAAHEQFF.

The rearrangement uses TRBV19 and TRBJ2-1; D not resolved. The CDR3 totals 13 residues. Trimming took 4 bases from V and 6 from J, leaving 10 bases between them. The germline gives CDR1 LNHDA, CDR2 SQIVND (reference sequence). The DNA of the CDR3 is TGTGCCAGTAGTACGTACTCGGGCAATGAGCAGTTCTTC. This codes for CASSTYSGNEQFF. The full variable domain, with the rest looked up from reference TRBV19 and TRBJ2-1, is DGGITQSPKYLFRKEGQNVTLSCEQNLNHDAMYWYRQDPGQGLRLIYYSQIVNDFQKGDIAEGYSVSREKKESFPLTVTSAQKNPTAFYLCASSTYSGNEQFFGPGTRLTVL.

The chain has TRBV28 and TRBJ2-7; 10 bases map to TRBD1. The CDR3 extends over 17 amino acids. The germline gives CDR1 MDHEN, CDR2 SYDVKM. V lost 5 bases, J lost 2 bases, and 12 bases stayed unmatched. CDR3 protein: CASSPPGYGQGAYEQYF. The CDR3 DNA sequence: TGTGCCAGCAGTCCCCCAGGATATGGACAGGGGGCCTACGAGCAGTACTTC. The full variable domain, its missing parts supplied by reference TRBV28 and TRBJ2-7, is DVKVTQSSRYLVKRTGEKVFLECVQDMDHENMFWYRQDPGLGLRLIYFSYDVKMKEKGDIPEGYSVSREKKERFSLILESASTNQTSMYLCASSPPGYGQGAYEQYFGPGTRLTVT.

The CDR3, as DNA: TGTGCCAGCAGTTACTCGGGTCAGGGGGGCTCCTACGAGCAGTACTTC. It encodes CASSYSGQGGSYEQYF. This chain links TRBV6-5 with TRBJ2-7; D is perhaps TRBD1 (7 bases). Germline V gene lookup returns CDR1 MNHEY and CDR2 SVGAGI. There are 16 residues in the CDR3. The V and J ends lost 0 bases and 0 bases respectively, with 12 bases between them.

The chain is built from TRBV21-1 and TRBJ2-7; TRBD2, the table's D call, was not compared with the DNA. TRBV21-1 is described as a pseudogene. The CDR3 has 22 amino acids. CDR3 coding DNA: TGTGCCAGCAGCAAATATGGGCGGCGCGGGACTAGCGGGAGGGCCTCCCGCTACGAGCAGTACTTC. The encoded protein is CASSKYGRRGTSGRASRYEQYF.

J is TRBJ2-3 and V is TRBV7-2, with 10 bases lining up with TRBD2. Germline values: CDR1 SGHTA, CDR2 FQGNSA. The CDR3 is 17 residues long. V was clipped by 4 bases and J by 4 bases; unmatched bases: 11. CDR3 DNA: TGTGCCAGCAGCTCAGAGACTCTAGCGGGAGTGTCAGATACGCAGTATTTT. Residues: CASSSETLAGVSDTQYF.

The rearrangement links TRBV27 to TRBJ2-1, with 14 bases identical to TRBD2. J lost 4 bases, V lost 0 bases, and 8 bases had no gene match. Germline lookup yields CDR1 MNHEY and CDR2 SMNVEV (reference sequence). The CDR3 is 19 amino acids. The CDR3 reads CASSLSRWTSGGPYNEQFF. The CDR3 region has the DNA TGTGCCAGCAGTTTATCACGGTGGACTAGCGGGGGGCCTTACAATGAGCAGTTCTTC.

The gene calls are TRBV5-4 and TRBJ1-3; the D gene is possibly TRBD1 (5 bases). Germline V gene lookup returns CDR1 SGHNT and CDR2 YYREEE (reference sequence). V was clipped by 4 bases and J by 2 bases, with 7 bases between them. This CDR3 has 13 amino acids. The CDR3 nucleotides are TGTGCCAGCAGCCGACAGACTGGAAACACCATATATTTT. Translation: CASSRQTGNTIYF.

This clone was detected only a few times. The chain combines TRBV9 with TRBJ2-2; D not certain. This CDR3 has 16 residues. The ends were cut back, 0 bases at V and 0 bases at J, with 9 bases in the middle. Germline assignment: CDR1 SGDLS and CDR2 YYNGEE. The CDR3 coding sequence is TGTGCCAGCAGCGTAGACGGTCCTGCGAACACCGGGGAGCTGTTTTTT. Amino acids: CASSVDGPANTGELFF.

This chain connects TRBV7-3 to TRBJ2-1; TRBD2 might be the D (5 bases). The CDR3 has 15 amino acids. Germline V gives CDR1 SGHTA, CDR2 FQGTGA. Trimming removed 5 bases from V and 8 bases from J, with 19 bases in between. The CDR3 reads CASSPTRTRMDEQFF. The CDR3 nucleotides are TGTGCCAGCAGCCCTACCCGCACTAGAATGGATGAGCAGTTCTTC.

The chain combines TRBV5-1 with TRBJ1-2; tentative D call: TRBD1 (5 bases). Germline CDR1 is SGHRS and CDR2 is YFSETQ. The CDR3 consists of 12 residues. V was shortened by 1 base and J by 11 bases, with 12 bases between the two germline ends. CDR3 coding DNA: TGCGCCAGCAGCTTGCCCGGGGGGGAGTACACCTTC. Amino acids: CASSLPGGEYTF.

The chain combines TRBV10-3 with TRBJ2-7; D not resolved. The CDR3 totals 13 residues. Germline V gene lookup returns CDR1 ENHRY and CDR2 SYGVKD. Trimming stripped 2 bases from V and 6 bases from J, with 11 bases between. In nucleotides, the CDR3 is TGTGCCATCAGTGAGCTTTTGGGGTCCGAGCAGTACTTC. As protein: CAISELLGSEQYF.

Concerning this clone: Other DNA sequences in this specimen translate into the identical CDR3. The J gene is TRBJ2-5, the V gene TRBV2; D not resolved. The CDR3 spans 14 residues. Germline V gene sequence: CDR1 SNHLY, CDR2 FYNNEI. Trimming removed 1 base from V and 2 bases from J, with 8 bases in between. Here the CDR3 reads CASSEGTLQETQYF. Here the CDR3 DNA reads TGTGCCAGCAGTGAAGGGACGTTACAAGAGACCCAGTACTTC.

The genes are TRBV10-3 and TRBJ2-2; D may be TRBD2 (5 bases). Germline V gene sequence: CDR1 ENHRY, CDR2 SYGVKD. Deletions cut 3 bases from V and 1 base from J, with 9 bases between. This CDR3 comprises 15 residues. In DNA, the CDR3 is TGTGCCATCAGTGAAAAAAGCGGGAACACCGGGGAGCTGTTTTTT. This sequence encodes CAISEKSGNTGELFF.